The source of this T cell receptor beta chain is a study of shared clonotypes between healthy human individuals. This CDR3 has 15 residues. The germline V and J ends were trimmed by 9 bases and 3 bases, with 21 bases remaining between them. CDR1 and CDR2 (germline): MDHEN, SYDVKM. Method: immunoSEQ multiplex PCR; TCRdb's copy keeps in-frame clones and lacks some. The table shows approximately 1.9 million clones, with 90% to 95% occurring only once. Cells designated naive CD8 were CD45RO-negative and were positively selected for CCR7, with terminally differentiated effector memory CD45RA+ cells excluded.

Source material: naive CD8+ T cells from PBMCs. The V gene is TRBV28, the J gene TRBJ2-7, with D possibly being TRBD1 or TRBD2 (5 bases each). This clonotype originated in a man aged 18 to 30 in good health. Some clones in this sample may be carry-over from other donors' samples. The DNA of the CDR3 is TGTGCCAGTGCCGGGATAGGGCAGGGTGTCTACGAGCAGTACTTC. Translated: CASAGIGQGVYEQYF.